This paragraph covers one T cell receptor (beta chain) sequence. Its antigen remains unknown. This entry is derived from a study of immune evolution from preneoplasia to lung adenocarcinoma. Findings and limits, study-wide: Later-stage lesions seemingly showed higher T cell density and diversity than normal lung.

Trimming shortened V by 1 base and J by 8 bases, and 6 bases separated the two germline ends. CDR1 and CDR2 from the germline V gene are SGHTA and FQGNSA. The CDR3 sequence is 13 residues long. Histologic diagnosis was independently verified by two lung pathologists. Nucleic acids came from premalignant or tumor cells enriched by macro-dissection. Clones were read by immunoSEQ multiplex PCR, and TCRdb kept only the in-frame ones, dropping some. The profile covers 9,300 or so clones, with 80% to 85% appearing a single time and about 8.5% taken by the ten largest. The gene calls are TRBV7-2 and TRBJ1-6, with unresolved D. Sequencing was performed on FFPE minimally invasive lung adenocarcinoma tissue. This receptor was obtained from an older donor with lung adenocarcinoma. In nucleotides, the CDR3 is TGTGCCAGCAGCTTAGTAGCAGATTCACCCCTCCACTTT. Translating gives CASSLVADSPLHF.